Listed here are 4 T cell receptor beta chains from one sample, sequenced in a study of molecular identifiers for immune sequencing clone quantification. From the PCR reads, TCRdb called clonotypes with MiXCR, one entry per CDR3 protein. There are roughly 90,000 distinct CDR3 sequences in the sample; nearly 25% occur only once, and 0.78% lies in the top ten. The sample was naive CD8+ T cells from blood, with Jurkat cell RNA spiked in. Subset: FACS-sorted CD8+CD4-CCR7+CD45RA+ naive T cells. Source of these receptors: a human donor in good health. Some libraries in this study had Jurkat cell RNA spiked in.

About this clonotype itself: This sequence may be a read error, since a much larger clone differs from it by one base. Since the CDR3 does not end with the conserved phenylalanine or tryptophan, this likely comes from a read error. The chain employs TRBV7-2 and TRBJ2-7, with D perhaps assigned TRBD1 or TRBD2 (5 bases each). Trimming took off 5 bases at V and 2 bases at J, with 10 bases between the two ends. CDR1 and CDR2 from the germline V gene are SGHTA and FQGNSA. This CDR3 spans 13 amino acids. The CDR3 loop is CASSDGTPYEQYY. CDR3 DNA sequence: TGTGCCAGCAGCGACGGGACCCCCTACGAGCAGTACTAC.

This clonotype has at least ten counts. The chain uses TRBV28 and TRBJ2-3, with 7 nucleotides matching TRBD2. Trimming cost V 3 bases and J 1 base; bases outside gene matches: 7. Germline V gives CDR1 MDHEN, CDR2 SYDVKM. The CDR3 is 16 residues long. The CDR3 loop reads CASSFLTSDRTDTQYF. The CDR3 DNA reads as TGTGCCAGCAGTTTTCTTACTAGCGACCGCACAGATACGCAGTATTTT. Filled out from reference TRBV28 and TRBJ2-3, the complete variable domain reads DVKVTQSSRYLVKRTGEKVFLECVQDMDHENMFWYRQDPGLGLRLIYFSYDVKMKEKGDIPEGYSVSREKKERFSLILESASTNQTSMYLCASSFLTSDRTDTQYFGPGTRLTVL.

The CDR3 nucleotides read TGTGCCAGCCCCTCACTAGATGATACGCAGTATTTT. Its protein is CASPSLDDTQYF. V and J are TRBV18 and TRBJ2-3; possible D gene TRBD2, 5 bases. The CDR3 totals 12 residues. The V gene's germline CDR1 is KGHSH and CDR2 LQKENI. V dropped 8 bases and J dropped 6 bases, with 12 bases sitting between them.

This clonotype has more than one count but fewer than ten. The rearrangement links TRBV13 to TRBJ1-1; 8 bases fit TRBD1. The CDR3 totals 14 residues. Germline V gives CDR1 PRHDT, CDR2 FYEKMQ (reference sequence). Losses at the gene ends were 4 bases for V and 5 bases for J; bases not matched to a gene: 6. The CDR3 coding sequence is TGTGCCAGCAGCTCCACAGGGGGGGGGACTGAAGCTTTCTTT. Protein sequence: CASSSTGGGTEAFF.